One sample yielded the 20 T cell receptor beta chains listed below, sequenced in a study of blood T cells in healthy people across ages. For the second PCR, which ran for roughly 6 to 11 cycles, a sample-barcoded 5' primer and a J-beta primer mix were used. TCRdb ran MiXCR on the 5' RACE reads and lists one entry per CDR3 protein. This table holds about 1,400,000 distinct CDR3 sequences, 42% found once. Sequences were obtained from blood. All receptors come from a woman between 18 and 29 years old in good health.

This clonotype came up a few times. V is TRBV12-3 or TRBV12-4 and J is TRBJ2-3; the D gene is possibly TRBD2 (6 bases). Trimming took off 6 bases at V and 2 bases at J, with 15 bases between the two ends. The CDR3 is 15 residues long. CDR3 sequence: CASRGRSGITDTQYF. For the CDR3, the DNA is TGTGCCAGCAGGGGCCGTAGCGGAATCACAGATACGCAGTATTTT.

This chain uses TRBV6-1 with TRBJ2-3, with D possibly matching TRBD2 (6 bases). V shed 7 bases and J shed 4 bases, with 18 bases lying between them. Germline CDR1 is MNHNS and CDR2 is SASEGT. The CDR3 consists of 15 residues. The CDR3 sequence: CASKKGLSLSDTQYF. CDR3 bases: TGTGCCAGCAAGAAGGGACTGTCTCTCTCAGATACGCAGTATTTT.

There are a few counts of this clonotype. The CDR3 DNA is TGCGCCAGCAGCCAAGTTGTTGGTAGGCAGGCCATTTTTAATTCACCCCTCCACTTT. It translates to CASSQVVGRQAIFNSPLHF. This rearrangement joins TRBV4-1 to TRBJ1-6; D remains ambiguous. The CDR3 consists of 19 residues. Trimming pared 1 base from V and 6 bases from J, leaving 22 bases between. Germline V gives CDR1 MGHRA, CDR2 YSYEKL.

The table lists this clonotype with a few counts. The genes are TRBV28 and TRBJ2-4, with D possibly matching TRBD1 (5 bases). CDR3 length: 15 amino acids. Per the germline V gene, CDR1 is MDHEN and CDR2 is SYDVKM. V was trimmed by 5 bases and J by 0 bases, leaving 11 bases between them. In nucleotides, the CDR3 is TGTGCCAGCAGTCCCCGACAGTTAGCCAAAAACATTCAGTACTTC. Translating it yields CASSPRQLAKNIQYF. Combining the CDR3 with reference TRBV28 and TRBJ2-4 gives the whole variable domain DVKVTQSSRYLVKRTGEKVFLECVQDMDHENMFWYRQDPGLGLRLIYFSYDVKMKEKGDIPEGYSVSREKKERFSLILESASTNQTSMYLCASSPRQLAKNIQYFGAGTRLSVL.

With regard to this clonotype: A much larger clone sits a single nucleotide away, making a read error possible. This chain uses TRBV29-1 with TRBJ2-1; TRBD2 agrees at 9 bases. The CDR3 length is 17 residues. Germline trimming cut 4 bases from V and 6 bases from J; bases unmatched to any gene: 16. Germline CDR1 SQVTM, CDR2 ANQGSEA. The CDR3, as DNA: TGCAGCGTTGGTTCCCCCCTTCTAGCGGGGATAAGCAATGAGCAGTTCTTC. It yields the protein CSVGSPLLAGISNEQFF.

The V gene is TRBV7-2, the J gene TRBJ2-1; TRBD2 agrees at 8 bases. CDR3 size: 16 residues. V shed 1 base and J 2 bases; nucleotides not matched to a gene: 4. Germline V lookup: CDR1 SGHTA, CDR2 FQGNSA. CDR3 amino acids: CASSLVTGGAYNEQFF. The CDR3 DNA is TGTGCCAGCAGCTTAGTTACGGGGGGGGCCTACAATGAGCAGTTCTTC. Looking up the rest from reference TRBV7-2 and TRBJ2-1 gives the full variable domain: GAGVSQSPSNKVTEKGKDVELRCDPISGHTALYWYRQSLGQGLEFLIYFQGNSAPDKSGLPSDRFSAERTGGSVSTLTIQRTQQEDSAVYLCASSLVTGGAYNEQFFGPGTRLTVL.

This clonotype was counted a few times. V and J are TRBV6-5 and TRBJ2-7, with D perhaps matching TRBD1 (6 bases). Trimming took 0 bases from V and 12 from J, leaving 18 bases between them. This CDR3 contains 14 residues. Germline assignment: CDR1 MNHEY and CDR2 SVGAGI. CDR3 residues: CASSYSRGQGLGYF. The CDR3 nucleotides read TGTGCCAGCAGTTACTCGAGGGGACAAGGCTTGGGGTACTTC.

This clonotype has a count of ten or more. The chain combines TRBV6-1 with TRBJ2-5; D is undetermined. Per the germline V gene, CDR1 is MNHNS and CDR2 is SASEGT. V was trimmed by 3 bases and J by 2 bases, leaving 4 bases between them. This CDR3 has 12 amino acids. The CDR3 region has the DNA TGTGCCAGCAGTGAGCAGCAAGAGACCCAGTACTTC. The encoded protein is CASSEQQETQYF.

The chain recombines TRBV28 with TRBJ1-2; unclear D gene. CDR3 size: 14 residues. CDR1 is MDHEN, CDR2 SYDVKM, per germline. Trimming cost V 3 bases and J 6 bases, with 14 bases left between them. CDR3 residues: CASSFGVIGNGYTF. CDR3 sequence (DNA): TGTGCCAGCAGTTTTGGGGTTATAGGGAATGGCTACACCTTC.

This clonotype was counted only a few times. The V gene is TRBV10-3, the J gene TRBJ2-3; D gene unclear. In germline, CDR1 is ENHRY, CDR2 SYGVKD. V gave up 8 bases and J gave up 6 bases, with 33 bases separating them. The CDR3 is 19 amino acids. CDR3 in DNA: TGTGCCATCCGGGTTGCCCATAGTTGGTTTGGCGTTATTTATGATACGCAGTATTTT. It translates to CAIRVAHSWFGVIYDTQYF.

The chain has TRBV14 and TRBJ2-7, with 9 bases matching TRBD1. The CDR3 sequence is 16 residues long. The germline V gene has CDR1 SGHDN and CDR2 FVKESK. After removal of 5 bases from V and 3 bases from J, the junction contained 11 bases not matched to a gene. The CDR3 region is CASSLQSGTGIYEQYF. CDR3 in DNA: TGTGCCAGCAGCTTACAATCCGGGACAGGGATCTACGAGCAGTACTTC. Together with reference TRBV14 and TRBJ2-7, the CDR3 gives the full variable domain: EAGVTQFPSHSVIEKGQTVTLRCDPISGHDNLYWYRRVMGKEIKFLLHFVKESKQDESGMPNNRFLAERTGGTYSTLKVQPAELEDSGVYFCASSLQSGTGIYEQYFGPGTRLTVT.

The table lists this clonotype with a few counts. The chain is built from TRBV12-3 or TRBV12-4 and TRBJ2-3; TRBD2 might be the D (5 bases). Trimming took 7 bases from V and 4 from J, leaving 18 bases between them. This CDR3 region has 15 residues. This CDR3 is CASTQYGARADTQYF. CDR3 sequence (DNA): TGTGCCAGCACCCAGTACGGCGCGAGGGCAGATACGCAGTATTTT.

This clonotype has at least ten counts. The V gene is TRBV27, the J gene TRBJ1-5; 8 nucleotides match TRBD1. Germline CDR1 and CDR2: MNHEY and SMNVEV (reference sequence). The V segment lost 4 bases and the J segment 2 bases; nucleotides outside the gene matches: 7. This CDR3 has 16 residues. This chain's CDR3 is CASSSIGQGRNQPQHF. The DNA for the CDR3 is TGTGCCAGCAGTTCGATAGGACAGGGCCGCAATCAGCCCCAGCATTTT.

The V call is TRBV20-1, the J call TRBJ1-4; D may be TRBD1 (5 bases). The CDR3 has 12 amino acids. Trimming cost V 8 bases and J 5 bases, with 12 bases left between them. Germline assignment: CDR1 DFQATT and CDR2 SNEGSKA (reference sequence). The CDR3 sequence: CSHRTRNEKLFF. The DNA of the CDR3 is TGCAGTCACAGGACGAGGAATGAAAAACTGTTTTTT.

This rearrangement joins TRBV29-1 to TRBJ2-5; the D gene is possibly TRBD2 (5 bases). The J call may be incorrect, as the DNA end agrees better with TRBJ2-7. From germline, CDR1 is SQVTM and CDR2 ANQGSEA. The CDR3 has 14 residues. The chain's CDR3 is CSVEYRTGSYEQYF. The CDR3 nucleotides read TGCAGCGTTGAGTATCGGACGGGATCCTACGAGCAGTACTTC.

This clonotype showed up just a few times. The gene calls are TRBV20-1 and TRBJ2-3, with TRBD1 as a possible D gene (5 bases). Germline loops: CDR1 DFQATT, CDR2 SNEGSKA (reference sequence). The CDR3 sequence is 14 residues long. Trimming left V 3 bases short and J 0 bases short, with 10 bases between. For the CDR3, the DNA is TGCAGTGCTAGGCGGACACCTAGCACAGATACGCAGTATTTT. It encodes CSARRTPSTDTQYF.

CDR3 amino acids: CASSVGLGDTEAFF. The CDR3 DNA reads TGTGCCAGCAGCGTAGGATTGGGGGACACTGAAGCTTTCTTT. This rearrangement joins TRBV9 to TRBJ1-1, with D perhaps TRBD1 (5 bases). The CDR3 is made up of 14 amino acids. The V gene lost 0 bases and the J gene lost 3 bases, with 9 bases spanning the gap. Looked up from germline, CDR1 is SGDLS and CDR2 is YYNGEE.

This clonotype was recorded a few times. This chain connects TRBV13 to TRBJ2-6, with 7 bases lining up with TRBD2. This CDR3 has 16 residues. The germline gives CDR1 PRHDT, CDR2 FYEKMQ (reference sequence). V dropped 4 bases and J dropped 2; count of bases not matched to a gene: 5. Written as DNA, the CDR3 is TGTGCCAGCAGCTCCGGGGGGATAACTGGGGCCAACGTCCTGACTTTC. It is translated as CASSSGGITGANVLTF.

Only a few counts were recorded for this clonotype. This CDR3 is CASSLVGLGSYNEQFF. As DNA, the CDR3 is TGTGCCAGCAGTTTAGTTGGGCTAGGCTCCTACAATGAGCAGTTCTTC. The rearrangement joins TRBV12-3 or TRBV12-4 to TRBJ2-1; D gene ambiguous. Trimming left V 1 base short and J 0 bases short, with 10 bases between. The CDR3 spans 16 residues.

V and J are TRBV4-1 and TRBJ2-3; no firm D call. CDR3 length: 14 residues. Trimming took 0 bases from V and 2 from J, leaving 6 bases between them. Germline CDR1 reads MGHRA; CDR2 reads YSYEKL. The CDR3, as DNA: TGCGCCAGCAGCCAAGATAAGAACACAGATACGCAGTATTTT. Translation gives CASSQDKNTDTQYF.